This T cell receptor beta chain stems from a study of T cells in localized non-small cell lung cancer. A remark on this clone: Antigen specificity is unknown.

The table came from immunoSEQ multiplex PCR; TCRdb's copy has only in-frame clones and leaves some out. The sample records some 21,000 clones, nearly 90% being singletons. Notes on the study in general: Adjacent lung was found to contain a median approximately 60 of the top 100 tumor clones.

The V and J ends lost 6 bases and 7 bases, in that order; junction bases with no gene match: 5. The length of the CDR3 is 13 residues. Germline V gene lookup returns CDR1 SGHTA and CDR2 FQGTGA. The V gene is TRBV7-3, the J gene TRBJ1-5; 8 bases map to TRBD1. The TCR was taken from a male donor at least 60 years old with stage II lung adenocarcinoma. The material sequenced was peripheral blood mononuclear cells, taken before any cancer treatment. CDR3 nucleotide sequence: TGTGCCAGCAGTCTACAGGGGGAACAGCCCCAGCATTTT. It is translated as CASSLQGEQPQHF.